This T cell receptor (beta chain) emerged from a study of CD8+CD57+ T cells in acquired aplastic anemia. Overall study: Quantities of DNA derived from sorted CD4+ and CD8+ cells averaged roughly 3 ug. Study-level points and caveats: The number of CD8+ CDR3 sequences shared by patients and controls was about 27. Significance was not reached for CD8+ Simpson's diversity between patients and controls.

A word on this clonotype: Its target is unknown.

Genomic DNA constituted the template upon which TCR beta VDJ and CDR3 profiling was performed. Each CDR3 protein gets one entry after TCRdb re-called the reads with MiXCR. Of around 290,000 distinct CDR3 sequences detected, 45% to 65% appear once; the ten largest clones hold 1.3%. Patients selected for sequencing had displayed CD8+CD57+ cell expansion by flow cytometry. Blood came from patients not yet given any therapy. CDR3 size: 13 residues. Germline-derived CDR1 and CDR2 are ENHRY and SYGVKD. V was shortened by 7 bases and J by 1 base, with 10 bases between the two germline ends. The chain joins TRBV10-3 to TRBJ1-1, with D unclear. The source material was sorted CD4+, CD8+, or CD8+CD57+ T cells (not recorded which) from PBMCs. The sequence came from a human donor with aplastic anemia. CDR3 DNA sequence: TGTGCCATCACCGCGAATGGGAACACTGAAGCTTTCTTT. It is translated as CAITANGNTEAFF.